Included here is one TCR beta chain sequence, with context. The clone's antigen remains unknown. No base quality values were provided; no much bigger clone lies one nucleotide off. One collaborating source in Seattle enrolled patients while the patients were actively infected and followed the patients over time throughout the course of disease. The collaborating institutions used their own protocols to collect whole blood in K2EDTA tubes. For TCRbeta analysis, collaborators shipped samples as frozen whole blood, isolated PBMCs, or DNA extracted from either of those sample types. TCRbeta CDR3 regions were amplified from genomic DNA by means of the immunoSEQ Assay, a bias-controlled multiplex PCR. The study's processing was this. Nucleated cell counts per sample were estimated from amplification of reference gene primers within the assay. To quantify the absolute abundance of each unique TCRbeta CDR3 rearrangement, sequence reads were collapsed and filtered. For each sample, productive Simpson clonality was calculated by taking the square root of Simpson's diversity index across productive rearrangements. TCRdb stores this immuneACCESS table with in-frame sequences only. Part of the clones is absent; in the studies checked, under half of the shortfall reflects unresolved V genes, and no reason is known for the rest. D and trimming were read from the DNA, whereas the V and J calls and clone size are those reported in that table. The sample has 150,000 to 180,000 clones on record, 65% to 90% of them singletons. The top ten constitute 9% to 13% of the sample.

The record originates from a study of blood T cell repertoires in COVID-19 (dated by TCRdb to the early 2020s). For context, the study as a whole: Samples covering the acute and convalescent phases of COVID-19 were provided by collaborators in the United States, Italy and Spain. The repertoires were released in a freely available public database intended as a resource for research on the immune response to SARS-CoV-2. A de-identified subject ID, COVID-19 status, age in years and sex were almost always included in the sample metadata. Subjects who had been exposed to COVID-19, were actively infected with it, or had recovered from it provided the deeply sampled blood TCRbeta repertoires that made up the dataset. The samples were drawn from two sources: the first 160 participants of the ongoing ImmuneRACE study, and 950 to 1,500 subjects contributed by 6 global collaborators. HLA class I and class II types, where available, came from metadata supplied by the sample provider rather than from assay-based typing. The prospective study material was composed of cDNA or gDNA derived from T cells, B-cell-depleted T cells, or PBMCs. What the research found in general, with its limitations: Clinical and demographic metadata were provided uncurated, with the amount varying by source and participant.

Sequencing was done on a sample of peripheral blood. The origin of this receptor is a woman aged 55-69 years with COVID-19, enrolled during active disease.

The DNA sequence is as follows: TGTGCCAGTGGATCTGCGCGCCTAGCGGGAGTCGCCGGGGAGCTGTTTTTT. It translates to CASGSARLAGVAGELFF. The V gene is TRBV19 and the J gene is TRBJ2-2; TRBD2 fits 10 bases in the junction. The CDR3 holds 17 amino acids from the cysteine to the phenylalanine. This entry keeps only the CDR3 DNA: 51 bases, framed from base 1. The germline V gene (reference sequence) specifies LNHDA as CDR1 and SQIVND as CDR2. Clipping removes 8 bases from V and 6 bases from J, with 15 as the unmatched junction base count.